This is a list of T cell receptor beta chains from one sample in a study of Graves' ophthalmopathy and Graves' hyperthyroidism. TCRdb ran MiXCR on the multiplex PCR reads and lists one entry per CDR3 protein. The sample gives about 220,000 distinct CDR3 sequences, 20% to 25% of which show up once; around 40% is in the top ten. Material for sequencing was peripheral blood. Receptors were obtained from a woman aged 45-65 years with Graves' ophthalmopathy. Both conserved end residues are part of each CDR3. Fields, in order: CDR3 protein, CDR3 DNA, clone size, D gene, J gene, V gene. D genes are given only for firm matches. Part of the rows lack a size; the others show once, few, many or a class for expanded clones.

CASSPFAGGTEAFF | TGTGCCAGCAGTCCTTTCGCAGGTGGCACTGAAGCTTTCTTT | few | NA | TRBJ1-1 | TRBV12-3/TRBV12-4
CASSPGGTSGRKQETQYF | TGTGCCAGCAGTCCGGGGGGTACTAGCGGGAGGAAGCAAGAGACCCAGTACTTC | many | TRBD2 | TRBJ2-5 | TRBV28
CASSPDPGNTEAFF | TGTGCCAGCAGCCCGGACCCTGGGAACACTGAAGCTTTCTTT | NA | NA | TRBJ1-1 | TRBV6-1
CSASGSTEAFF | TGCAGCGCCTCAGGGAGCACTGAAGCTTTCTTT | many | NA | TRBJ1-1 | TRBV29-1
CASTGGQGFNEQYF | TGTGCCAGCACCGGGGGACAGGGGTTCAACGAGCAGTACTTC | NA | TRBD1 | TRBJ2-7 | TRBV28
CASKARTEAFF | TGTGCCAGCAAGGCACGCACTGAAGCTTTCTTT | once | NA | TRBJ1-1 | TRBV6-2/TRBV6-3
CAITPGVLSNQPQLF | TGTGCCATTACTCCAGGGGTCCTTAGCAATCAGCCCCAGCTTTTT | NA | NA | TRBJ1-5 | TRBV10-3
CASSFPGMPQHF | TGTGCCAGCAGTTTCCCAGGGATGCCCCAGCATTTT | many | NA | TRBJ1-5 | TRBV12-3/TRBV12-4
CATSDTEYGYIF | TGTGCCACCAGTGATACAGAATATGGCTACATCTTC | many | NA | TRBJ1-2 | TRBV24-1
CASSAIQGLGYEQYF | TGTGCCAGCAGTGCCATACAGGGGTTGGGCTACGAGCAGTACTTC | NA | TRBD1 | TRBJ2-7 | TRBV2
CASRARRGTGEQYF | TGTGCCAGCAGGGCACGCAGGGGGACGGGCGAGCAGTACTTC | NA | TRBD1 | TRBJ2-7 | TRBV2
CSVSTGAETQYF | TGCAGCGTCTCGACTGGGGCAGAGACCCAGTACTTC | NA | NA | TRBJ2-5 | TRBV29-1
CASSIDEAGGGEQYF | TGTGCCAGTAGTATAGATGAAGCGGGAGGGGGGGAGCAGTACTTC | many | TRBD2 | TRBJ2-7 | TRBV19
CASSFRSTGELFF | TGTGCCAGCAGCTTTAGGAGCACCGGGGAGCTGTTTTTT | NA | NA | TRBJ2-2 | TRBV5-4
CVSSQGEGGGRRLYF | TGTGTCAGCAGCCAGGGCGAGGGGGGCGGGAGGCGATTGTACTTC | NA | TRBD2 | TRBJ2-7 | TRBV4-2
CATRRSRGYEQYF | TGTGCCACGCGCAGGTCTAGGGGCTACGAGCAGTACTTC | NA | NA | TRBJ2-7 | TRBV28
CASSPGQSWDPEAFF | TGTGCCAGCAGTCCAGGACAGTCGTGGGACCCTGAAGCTTTCTTT | few | NA | TRBJ1-1 | TRBV12-3/TRBV12-4
CATQKQGAPGTIYF | TGTGCCACGCAGAAACAGGGGGCCCCGGGGACCATATATTTT | many | TRBD1 | TRBJ1-3 | TRBV12-3/TRBV12-4
CASRRFTSGYNNEQFF | TGTGCCAGTAGGCGGTTTACTAGCGGGTATAACAATGAGCAGTTCTTC | NA | TRBD2 | TRBJ2-1 | TRBV19
CAWSVGGEQYF | TGTGCCTGGAGTGTAGGTGGCGAGCAGTACTTC | NA | NA | TRBJ2-7 | TRBV30
CASGSGTGGGNTIYF | TGTGCCAGCGGCTCGGGGACAGGGGGCGGAAACACCATATATTTT | many | TRBD1 | TRBJ1-3 | TRBV27
CASSLLGGSSYEQYF | TGTGCCAGCAGCTTACTTGGGGGAAGCTCCTACGAGCAGTACTTC | many | NA | TRBJ2-7 | TRBV7-2
CASSILGPYEQFF | TGTGCCAGCAGTATACTAGGGCCCTACGAGCAGTTCTTC | NA | NA | TRBJ2-1 | TRBV12-3/TRBV12-4
CASSPRGTGAVNEQYF | TGTGCCAGCAGCCCGCGGGGGACAGGGGCAGTAAACGAGCAGTACTTC | NA | TRBD1 | TRBJ2-7 | TRBV12-3/TRBV12-4
CASAHTGAIQETQYF | TGTGCCAGCGCCCATACCGGGGCAATCCAAGAGACCCAGTACTTC | few | NA | TRBJ2-5 | TRBV6-1
CASTEGLNQETQYF | TGTGCCAGCACCGAAGGACTAAACCAAGAGACCCAGTACTTC | many | NA | TRBJ2-5 | TRBV12-3/TRBV12-4
CATSRDRGPPVNIQYF | TGTGCCACCAGCAGAGATCGGGGACCCCCGGTAAACATTCAGTACTTC | few | NA | TRBJ2-4 | TRBV15
CASSDGRGRQYHF | TGTGCCAGCAGTGACGGGAGGGGCAGACAGTACCACTTC | many | NA | TRBJ1-2 | TRBV6-1
CSARVLDNQPQHF | TGCAGTGCTAGAGTTCTGGACAATCAGCCCCAGCATTTT | once | NA | TRBJ1-5 | TRBV20-1
CASSFYLYEQYF | TGTGCCAGCAGCTTTTATCTCTACGAGCAGTACTTC | many | NA | TRBJ2-7 | TRBV7-8